These 3 T cell receptor beta chains were sequenced from one sample in a study of T-cell memory formation after mild COVID-19. TCRdb itself ran the 5' RACE reads through MiXCR, one entry per CDR3 protein. The sample records roughly 450,000 distinct CDR3 sequences, roughly 17% being singletons. The source material was PBMCs or a T cell subset sorted from them (not recorded which). These TCRs come from a man aged 18 to 29 who had mild COVID-19 (a few samples of this study predate the infection). Cell type and time point are not known.

This chain links TRBV6-2 or TRBV6-3 with TRBJ1-2; D not certain. Germline loops: CDR1 MNHEY, CDR2 SVGEGT. The V end lost 6 bases, the J end lost 4 bases, and 15 bases lay between the germline ends. This CDR3 is 14 amino acids long. The CDR3 loop is CASRLTRTVYGYTF. In DNA, the CDR3 is TGTGCCAGCAGACTGACCAGGACGGTCTATGGCTACACCTTC.

In this sample, this clonotype turned up a few times. The junction departs from the called germline gene at one end, perhaps through a read error. The V and J genes are TRBV7-7 and TRBJ2-2; 12 bases fit TRBD1. The length of the CDR3 is 16 residues. CDR1 is SSHAT and CDR2 is FNYEAQ in the germline V gene (reference sequence). The CDR3 nucleotides are TGTGCTAGCAGCTCCGGGACAGGGGGCTACACCGGGGAGCTGTTTTTT. Its translation: CASSSGTGGYTGELFF. The full variable domain, its missing parts supplied by reference TRBV7-7 and TRBJ2-2, is GAGVSQSPRYKVTKRGQDVTLRCDPISSHATLYWYQQALGQGPEFLTYFNYEAQPDKSGLPSDRFSAERPEGSISTLTIQRTEQRDSAMYRCASSSGTGGYTGELFFGEGSRLTVL.

Turning to this clonotype: The junction departs from germline at one end; a sequencing error may be responsible. The genes are TRBV5-1 and TRBJ2-7; D possibly matches TRBD1 or TRBD2 (5 bases each). Germline V gives CDR1 SGHRS, CDR2 YFSETQ. There are 13 residues in the CDR3. The CDR3 spells CDSSLRGRYEQYF. The CDR3 nucleotides are TGCGACAGCAGCTTAAGGGGACGCTACGAGCAGTACTTC.